This T cell receptor beta chain was obtained from a study of T-cell memory formation after mild COVID-19. The CDR3 totals 16 residues. Germline CDR1 MDHEN, CDR2 SYDVKM. V was clipped by 6 bases and J by 3 bases, with 18 bases between them. In this sample, this clonotype turned up a few times. A single record per CDR3 protein comes from TCRdb applying MiXCR to the 5' RACE reads. This sample has 260,000 or so distinct CDR3 sequences, with over 15% found just once. The chain carries TRBV28 and TRBJ1-5, with a weak D call TRBD1 (5 bases). Sequencing was done on a sample of PBMCs or a T cell subset sorted from them (not recorded which). This receptor was identified in a man aged 18 to 29 who had mild COVID-19 (a few samples of this study predate the infection). Cell type and time point are not known. CDR3 region: CASSTPGRGPNQPQHF. DNA for the CDR3: TGTGCCAGCAGCACCCCGGGTAGGGGCCCCAATCAGCCCCAGCATTTT. Full variable domain (outside the CDR3, taken from reference TRBV28 and TRBJ1-5): DVKVTQSSRYLVKRTGEKVFLECVQDMDHENMFWYRQDPGLGLRLIYFSYDVKMKEKGDIPEGYSVSREKKERFSLILESASTNQTSMYLCASSTPGRGPNQPQHFGDGTRLSIL.